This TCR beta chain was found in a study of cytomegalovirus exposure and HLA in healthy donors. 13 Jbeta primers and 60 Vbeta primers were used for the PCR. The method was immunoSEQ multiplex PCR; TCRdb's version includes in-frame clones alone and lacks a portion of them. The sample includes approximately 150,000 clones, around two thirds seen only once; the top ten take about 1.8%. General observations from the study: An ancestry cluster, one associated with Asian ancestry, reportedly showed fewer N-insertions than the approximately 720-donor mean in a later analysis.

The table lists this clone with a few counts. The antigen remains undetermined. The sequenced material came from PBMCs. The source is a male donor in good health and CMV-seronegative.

CDR3 amino acids: CASTTGTVNYGYTF. The CDR3 nucleotides are TGTGCCAGCACCACCGGGACAGTTAACTATGGCTACACCTTC. The chain uses TRBV2 and TRBJ1-2, with 7 bases that match TRBD1. The CDR3 consists of 14 residues. Per the germline V gene, CDR1 is SNHLY and CDR2 is FYNNEI. V lost 7 bases to trimming and J lost 1 base; unmatched junction nucleotides: 6.